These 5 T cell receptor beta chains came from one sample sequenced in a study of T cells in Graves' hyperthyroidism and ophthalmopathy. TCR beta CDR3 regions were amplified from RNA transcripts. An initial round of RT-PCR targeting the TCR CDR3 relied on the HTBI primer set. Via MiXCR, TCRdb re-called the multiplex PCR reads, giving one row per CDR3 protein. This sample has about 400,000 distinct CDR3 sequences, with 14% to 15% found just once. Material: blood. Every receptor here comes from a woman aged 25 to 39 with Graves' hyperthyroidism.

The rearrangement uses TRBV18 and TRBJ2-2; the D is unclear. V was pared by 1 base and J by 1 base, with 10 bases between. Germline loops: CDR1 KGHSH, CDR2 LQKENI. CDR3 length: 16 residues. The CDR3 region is CASSPLSPGNTGELFF. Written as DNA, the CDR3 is TGTGCCAGCTCACCACTCTCCCCGGGGAACACCGGGGAGCTGTTTTTT.

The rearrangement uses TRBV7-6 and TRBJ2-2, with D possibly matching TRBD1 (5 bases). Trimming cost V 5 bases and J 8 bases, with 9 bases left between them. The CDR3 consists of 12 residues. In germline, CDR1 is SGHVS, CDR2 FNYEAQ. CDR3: CASSMTEGELFF. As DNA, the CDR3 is TGTGCCAGCAGCATGACAGAAGGGGAGCTGTTTTTT.

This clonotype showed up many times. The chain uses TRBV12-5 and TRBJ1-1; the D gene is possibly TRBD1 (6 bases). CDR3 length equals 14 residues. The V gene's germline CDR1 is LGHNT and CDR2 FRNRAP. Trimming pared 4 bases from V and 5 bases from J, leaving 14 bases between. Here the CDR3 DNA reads TGTGCTAGTGGTTCGGATCCAAGGGGGACTGAAGCTTTCTTT. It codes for CASGSDPRGTEAFF.

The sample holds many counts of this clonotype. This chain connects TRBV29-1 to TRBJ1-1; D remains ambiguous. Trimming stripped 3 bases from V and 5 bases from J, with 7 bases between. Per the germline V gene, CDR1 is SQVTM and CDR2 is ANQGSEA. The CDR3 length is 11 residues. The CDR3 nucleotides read TGCAGCGTTGATAGCGTAACTGAAGCTTTCTTT. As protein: CSVDSVTEAFF.

In DNA, the CDR3 is TGTGCCAGCAGCCTGTTGGGACTAGCGGGAGCGGGTTACAATGAGCAGTTCTTC. It codes for CASSLLGLAGAGYNEQFF. The chain is built from TRBV3-1 and TRBJ2-1; TRBD2 matches at 14 bases. CDR3 length: 18 amino acids. Trimming removed 4 bases from V and 4 bases from J; junction bases left unmatched: 9. The germline gives CDR1 LGHDT, CDR2 YNNKEL (reference sequence).